The 24 T cell receptor beta chains below all came from one sample that was sequenced in a study of blood T cell repertoires in COVID-19. Here immunoSEQ multiplex PCR was the method, and the copy in TCRdb shows in-frame clones only, minus some. The data hold about 69,000 clones, with less than 95% observed a single time. Sequencing was done on a sample of peripheral blood. Receptors originate from a woman in her fifties or sixties with active COVID-19.

The chain joins TRBV11-2 to TRBJ2-2, with TRBD2 identical over 11 bases. V lost 5 bases to trimming and J lost 5 bases; unmatched junction nucleotides: 4. The CDR3 consists of 15 residues. The germline V gene encodes CDR1 SGHAT and CDR2 FQNNGV. The CDR3 DNA is TGTGCCAGCAGCCCCTGGACTAGCGGGACCGGGGAGCTGTTTTTT. Its protein is CASSPWTSGTGELFF.

V and J are TRBV10-1 and TRBJ2-5; D is possibly TRBD2 (5 bases). Trimming removed 8 bases from V and 5 bases from J, with 12 bases in between. CDR3 length: 12 residues. Per germline, CDR1 WNHNN and CDR2 SYGVQD (reference sequence). The CDR3 DNA reads as TGCGCCAGCGGGAGTCGGTGGGAGACCCAGTACTTC. It yields the protein CASGSRWETQYF.

V usage is TRBV5-4 and J usage is TRBJ2-7, with D perhaps TRBD2 (6 bases). Trimming removed 4 bases at V and 0 bases at J, with 11 bases between. Germline V gives CDR1 SGHNT, CDR2 YYREEE (reference sequence). The length of the CDR3 is 14 residues. CDR3 nucleotides: TGTGCCAGCAGCCCCCGGGACTCCTCCTACGAGCAGTACTTC. This encodes CASSPRDSSYEQYF.

The chain combines TRBV19 with TRBJ1-1; the D gene is possibly TRBD1 (5 bases). Germline CDR1 is LNHDA and CDR2 is SQIVND (reference sequence). This CDR3 has 14 residues. The V and J ends lost 1 base and 0 bases respectively, with 6 bases between them. Here the CDR3 reads CASSIVQVNTEAFF. CDR3 nucleotides: TGTGCCAGTAGTATAGTACAGGTGAACACTGAAGCTTTCTTT. The full variable domain, with the rest looked up from reference TRBV19 and TRBJ1-1, is DGGITQSPKYLFRKEGQNVTLSCEQNLNHDAMYWYRQDPGQGLRLIYYSQIVNDFQKGDIAEGYSVSREKKESFPLTVTSAQKNPTAFYLCASSIVQVNTEAFFGQGTRLTVV.

This sequence joins TRBV19 and TRBJ2-7, with 13 bases aligning to TRBD2. Germline values: CDR1 LNHDA, CDR2 SQIVND (reference sequence). The CDR3 length is 18 residues. V shed 5 bases and J 0 bases; nucleotides not matched to a gene: 10. The CDR3 nucleotides are TGTGCCAGTAGTTTCCGCTCCAGGACTAGCGGGAGCTCCTACGAGCAGTACTTC. It specifies CASSFRSRTSGSSYEQYF.

The chain joins TRBV7-8 to TRBJ1-4; a possible D gene is TRBD1 (6 bases). Germline values: CDR1 SGHVS, CDR2 FQNEAQ. Trimming cost V 2 bases and J 2 bases, with 21 bases left between them. The CDR3 loop spans 19 amino acids. As DNA, the CDR3 is TGTGCCAGCAGCTTAAGCGGAGGGGGGGGACCTTCTACTAATGAAAAACTGTTTTTT. Its protein product is CASSLSGGGGPSTNEKLFF.

CDR3 amino acids: CASSLDRTYGYTF. The DNA of the CDR3 is TGTGCCAGCAGCTTAGATCGTACATATGGCTACACCTTC. The chain employs TRBV13 and TRBJ1-2, with D hard to call. The CDR3 totals 13 residues. The V and J ends lost 1 base and 5 bases respectively, with 8 bases between them. Germline assignment: CDR1 PRHDT and CDR2 FYEKMQ (reference sequence).

The chain joins TRBV14 to TRBJ2-5; the match to TRBD2 covers 14 bases. Unmatched junction bases numbered 6, after V lost 5 bases and J lost 4 bases. This CDR3 spans 16 amino acids. CDR1 and CDR2 from the germline V gene are SGHDN and FVKESK. CDR3 protein: CASSAGLAGVGETQYF. The CDR3 DNA reads as TGTGCCAGCAGCGCGGGACTAGCGGGAGTGGGAGAGACCCAGTACTTC. The full variable domain, completed using reference TRBV14 and TRBJ2-5, is EAGVTQFPSHSVIEKGQTVTLRCDPISGHDNLYWYRRVMGKEIKFLLHFVKESKQDESGMPNNRFLAERTGGTYSTLKVQPAELEDSGVYFCASSAGLAGVGETQYFGPGTRLLVL.

The rearrangement joins TRBV3-1 (or the pseudogene TRBV3-2) to TRBJ1-2, with 7 nucleotides matching TRBD1. V was clipped by 2 bases and J by 4 bases; unmatched bases: 10. This CDR3 contains 16 residues. CDR1 and CDR2 from the germline V gene are LGHDT and YNNKEL (reference sequence). The CDR3 loop is CASSQTSIGGGYGYTF. The CDR3 coding sequence is TGTGCCAGCAGCCAAACCTCTATAGGGGGCGGCTATGGCTACACCTTC.

This chain connects TRBV29-1 to TRBJ1-3, with D perhaps TRBD1 (5 bases). This CDR3 is 13 amino acids long. Germline CDR1 is SQVTM and CDR2 is ANQGSEA. The V end lost 3 bases, the J end lost 4 bases, and 10 bases lay between the germline ends. The CDR3 DNA reads TGCAGCGTTGAGCGGGGCACCGGAAACACCATATATTTT. This encodes CSVERGTGNTIYF. Full variable domain (missing parts from reference TRBV29-1 and TRBJ1-3): SAVISQKPSRDICQRGTSLTIQCQVDSQVTMMFWYRQQPGQSLTLIATANQGSEATYESGFVIDKFPISRPNLTFSTLTVSNMSPEDSSIYLCSVERGTGNTIYFGEGSWLTVV.

The chain combines TRBV4-1 with TRBJ1-5; D unclear. Germline values: CDR1 MGHRA, CDR2 YSYEKL. With 2 bases removed from V and 4 bases from J, the gap between germline ends came to 9 bases. The CDR3 spans 14 residues. The CDR3 coding sequence is TGCGCCAGCAGCCAACTAGGGAGTAATCAGCCCCAGCATTTT. This gives the protein CASSQLGSNQPQHF.

The chain has TRBV28 and TRBJ1-1, with 7 positions matching TRBD1. Germline trimming cut 7 bases from V and 6 bases from J; bases unmatched to any gene: 11. The CDR3 has 14 residues. Germline values: CDR1 MDHEN, CDR2 SYDVKM. The CDR3 spells CASTPGGGSAEAFF. In nucleotides, the CDR3 is TGTGCCAGCACCCCCGGAGGGGGCAGCGCTGAAGCTTTCTTT.

This clone appeared once. The chain joins TRBV6-1 to TRBJ1-2; the match to TRBD1 covers 10 bases. The V and J ends lost 2 bases and 5 bases, in that order; junction bases with no gene match: 8. Germline CDR1 MNHNS, CDR2 SASEGT. CDR3 size: 16 residues. For the CDR3, the DNA is TGTGCCAGCAGTGAAAGTATGGGACAGGGGTCATATGGCTACACCTTC. As protein: CASSESMGQGSYGYTF.

The J gene is TRBJ1-1, the V gene TRBV5-6; D is unclear. Deletions cut 5 bases from V and 3 bases from J, with 14 bases between. The CDR3 length is 14 residues. CDR1 and CDR2 from the germline V gene are SGHDT and YYEEEE. CDR3 nucleotides: TGTGCCAGCAGTTTTTCCGGTGGAGACACTGAAGCTTTCTTT. Translating gives CASSFSGGDTEAFF.

This clone was picked up a small number of times. The rearrangement links TRBV3-1 (or the pseudogene TRBV3-2) to TRBJ2-7, with TRBD1 identical over 10 bases. This CDR3 spans 15 amino acids. V gave up 3 bases and J gave up 6 bases; unmatched junction bases: 8. CDR1 is LGHDT, CDR2 YNNKEL, per germline (reference sequence). The CDR3 nucleotides are TGTGCCAGCAGCCACCGACAGGGGGCGTATACCGAGCAGTACTTC. As protein: CASSHRQGAYTEQYF.

The chain links TRBV27 to TRBJ1-4, with TRBD1 identical over 7 bases. Germline loops: CDR1 MNHEY, CDR2 SMNVEV (reference sequence). The CDR3 consists of 15 residues. V was clipped by 7 bases and J by 8 bases; unmatched bases: 13. The CDR3 DNA reads as TGTGCCAGCAAGACGAGGGGGCGATTGGGGGAAAAACTGTTTTTT. It codes for CASKTRGRLGEKLFF.

This clone was observed a single time. The chain has TRBV10-2 and TRBJ2-7; 9 bases agree with TRBD1. The CDR3 is 12 residues long. Germline V gene sequence: CDR1 WSHSY, CDR2 SAAADI. V gave up 7 bases and J gave up 6 bases; unmatched junction bases: 4. CDR3: CASTMTGGEQYF. The CDR3 DNA reads TGCGCCAGCACTATGACAGGGGGCGAGCAGTACTTC.

The J gene is TRBJ2-5, the V gene TRBV11-2; 11 bases map to TRBD2. V was clipped by 5 bases and J by 2 bases; unmatched bases: 7. The CDR3 has 16 residues. Germline CDR1 reads SGHAT; CDR2 reads FQNNGV. The CDR3 DNA reads TGTGCCAGCAGCCACTGGACTAGCGGGTCTCAAGAGACCCAGTACTTC. As protein: CASSHWTSGSQETQYF. Looking up the rest from reference TRBV11-2 and TRBJ2-5 gives the full variable domain: EAGVAQSPRYKIIEKRQSVAFWCNPISGHATLYWYQQILGQGPKLLIQFQNNGVVDDSQLPKDRFSAERLKGVDSTLKIQPAKLEDSAVYLCASSHWTSGSQETQYFGPGTRLLVL.

This clone turned up a few times. V gene TRBV18 combines with J gene TRBJ2-5; 8 positions agree with TRBD1. The CDR3 covers 15 residues. Germline V lookup: CDR1 KGHSH, CDR2 LQKENI. Trimming removed 4 bases from V and 0 bases from J; junction bases left unmatched: 4. The CDR3: CASSRATGDQETQYF. The CDR3, as DNA: TGTGCCAGCTCACGGGCGACAGGGGACCAAGAGACCCAGTACTTC. Full variable domain (outside the CDR3, taken from reference TRBV18 and TRBJ2-5): NAGVMQNPRHLVRRRGQEARLRCSPMKGHSHVYWYRQLPEEGLKFMVYLQKENIIDESGMPKERFSAEFPKEGPSILRIQQVVRGDSAAYFCASSRATGDQETQYFGPGTRLLVL.

V is TRBV15 and J is TRBJ2-7, with D perhaps TRBD1 (6 bases). The CDR3 runs to 15 residues. Germline V gives CDR1 LNHNV, CDR2 YYDKDF (reference sequence). V gave up 4 bases and J gave up 0 bases, with 13 bases separating them. The CDR3 loop reads CATSTLGASSYEQYF. The CDR3 DNA reads as TGTGCCACCAGCACTTTGGGGGCTAGCTCCTACGAGCAGTACTTC.

The J gene is TRBJ2-5, the V gene TRBV14, with D maybe TRBD1 (5 bases). The germline V and J ends were trimmed by 4 bases and 4 bases, with 7 bases remaining between them. Germline CDR1 is SGHDN and CDR2 is FVKESK. The CDR3 has 12 residues. CDR3 in amino acids: CASSRQTETQYF. In DNA, the CDR3 is TGTGCCAGCAGCCGACAGACAGAGACCCAGTACTTC.

The genes are TRBV28 and TRBJ1-1; 9 bases map to TRBD1. Germline values: CDR1 MDHEN, CDR2 SYDVKM. J lost 4 bases, V lost 5 bases, and 5 bases had no gene match. The CDR3 length is 14 residues. This chain's CDR3 is CASSDHRGRTEAFF. The CDR3 DNA is TGTGCCAGCAGTGATCACAGGGGGCGCACTGAAGCTTTCTTT.

The rearrangement joins TRBV5-4 to TRBJ1-2, with 9 bases fitting TRBD1. The CDR3 loop spans 16 amino acids. V trimming: 4 bases; J trimming: 7 bases; junction bases outside the gene matches: 14. The germline V gene encodes CDR1 SGHNT and CDR2 YYREEE (reference sequence). CDR3 residues: CASSLARDRVRGGYTF. CDR3 coding DNA: TGTGCCAGCAGCCTAGCCCGGGACAGGGTCCGGGGTGGCTACACCTTC.

CDR3 protein: CASSPGQGANTEAFF. The CDR3 DNA reads TGTGCCAGCAGCCCGGGACAGGGGGCGAACACTGAAGCTTTCTTT. V is TRBV11-2 and J is TRBJ1-1; TRBD1 aligns across 12 bases. The CDR3 extends over 15 amino acids. CDR1 is SGHAT and CDR2 is FQNNGV in the germline V gene. Trimming took 5 bases from V and 1 from J; bases not matched to a gene: 2.